The 9 T cell receptor beta chains in this list originate from one sample, sequenced in a study of T cell repertoires in cytomegalovirus infection. Antigens of these TCRs are unknown. TCRdb itself ran the reads through MiXCR, one entry per CDR3 protein. The sample has about 470,000 distinct CDR3 sequences; about 42% are singletons. The sample consisted of cultured PBMCs, taken from culture after CMV antigen stimulation. The receptors originated from a human donor in good health (CMV status not recorded). Some clones in this sample may be carry-over from other donors' samples.

In its sample, this clonotype was seen once. This chain joins TRBV12-3 or TRBV12-4 and TRBJ2-7, with D possibly being TRBD1 or TRBD2 (5 bases each). The ends were cut back, 4 bases at V and 5 bases at J, with 18 bases in the middle. This CDR3 region has 15 residues. As DNA, the CDR3 is TGTGCCAGCAGTTCAGATAGACGGGGCAGGCACGAGCAGTACTTC. Protein: CASSSDRRGRHEQYF.

The V call is TRBV6-5, the J call TRBJ1-3; D is unclear. CDR1 and CDR2 from the germline V gene are MNHEY and SVGAGI. The V gene lost 2 bases and the J gene lost 8 bases, with 16 bases spanning the gap. The CDR3 loop spans 15 amino acids. The CDR3 here is CASSYRISLRDTIYF. The CDR3 nucleotides read TGTGCCAGCAGTTACCGGATCTCTCTCCGGGACACCATATATTTT.

V usage is TRBV12-3 or TRBV12-4 and J usage is TRBJ1-6; D gene uncertain. The CDR3 is made up of 14 amino acids. Trimming pared 3 bases from V and 4 bases from J, leaving 7 bases between. The CDR3 sequence: CASSFGRYNSPLHF. As DNA, the CDR3 is TGTGCCAGCAGTTTTGGGCGATATAATTCACCCCTCCACTTT.

The chain is built from TRBV7-6 and TRBJ1-2; tentatively, D is TRBD1 (5 bases). Trimming left V 5 bases short and J 7 bases short, with 14 bases between. In germline, CDR1 is SGHVS, CDR2 FNYEAQ. CDR3 length: 13 amino acids. The CDR3 bases are TGTGCCAGCAGCCTCCATGAGGGGACTGGCTACACCTTC. This sequence encodes CASSLHEGTGYTF. Combining the CDR3 with reference TRBV7-6 and TRBJ1-2 gives the whole variable domain GAGVSQSPRYKVTKRGQDVALRCDPISGHVSLYWYRQALGQGPEFLTYFNYEAQQDKSGLPNDRFSAERPEGSISTLTIQRTEQRDSAMYRCASSLHEGTGYTFGSGTRLTVV.

V and J are TRBV19 and TRBJ2-7, with D possibly matching TRBD2 (6 bases). Germline V lookup: CDR1 LNHDA, CDR2 SQIVND (reference sequence). The CDR3 is 13 amino acids. V was clipped by 2 bases and J by 6 bases, with 11 bases between them. The chain's CDR3 is CASSIYGSSEQYF. CDR3 in DNA: TGTGCCAGTAGTATATACGGGAGTTCCGAGCAGTACTTC.

About this clonotype itself: The CDR3 carries no conserved terminal phenylalanine or tryptophan, so it likely arises from a read error. V and J are TRBV6-5 and TRBJ2-5; 12 nucleotides agree with TRBD2. The V gene end was trimmed by 5 bases and the J gene end by 4 bases; junction bases not matched to a gene: 5. Germline CDR1 and CDR2: MNHEY and SVGAGI. This CDR3 has 15 residues. The DNA of the CDR3 is TGTGCCAGCAGTCCACTAGCGGGAGGATTAGAGACCCAGTACCTC. Its translation: CASSPLAGGLETQYL.

This clonotype was seen a few times. V is TRBV3-1 and J is TRBJ1-1; D is unresolved. Germline values: CDR1 LGHDT, CDR2 YNNKEL (reference sequence). The CDR3 has 13 amino acids. Trimming pared 4 bases from V and 1 base from J, leaving 7 bases between. CDR3 protein: CASSPDSNTEAFF. DNA for the CDR3: TGTGCCAGCAGCCCCGACTCGAACACTGAAGCTTTCTTT.

This clonotype came up a few times. This chain connects TRBV7-2 to TRBJ2-5; weak D call: TRBD2 (5 bases). V lost 5 bases and J lost 4, with 20 bases in between. Germline CDR1 reads SGHTA; CDR2 reads FQGNSA. The CDR3 contains 16 residues. CDR3 sequence reads: CASSISPRTGGETQYF. The CDR3, as DNA: TGTGCCAGCAGCATAAGCCCGCGGACTGGTGGAGAGACCCAGTACTTC.

This clonotype was seen repeatedly, ten times or more. The chain has TRBV7-2 and TRBJ2-5; the D is unclear. Deletions cut 6 bases from V and 5 bases from J, with 7 bases between. The CDR3 sequence is 11 residues long. CDR1 SGHTA and CDR2 FQGNSA come from the germline V gene. CDR3 in amino acids: CASSFVETQYF. The CDR3 DNA sequence: TGTGCCAGCAGTTTTGTCGAGACCCAGTACTTC.